The entry below gives a single TCR beta chain sequence along with its context. The data originate from a study of blood T cell repertoires in COVID-19. Study summary: COVID-19 samples from acute and convalescent phases originated in the United States, Italy and Spain.

Authors' data handling: Reference gene primer amplification yielded estimated nucleated cell counts. TCRdb keeps only in-frame clones here, not all; method: immunoSEQ multiplex PCR. V and J calls and clone size are those listed in that table; D and trimming were worked out from the DNA. The data contain approximately 400,000 clones, 88% of them singletons. The receptor's source is a woman aged 18-29 years who had recovered from COVID-19. The sequencing sample was made of PBMCs or T cells enriched from blood (not recorded which).

CDR3 amino acids: CASSIFGGTGSSPLHF. The CDR3 DNA follows: TGTGCCAGTAGTATTTTTGGGGGGACAGGCAGTTCACCCCTCCACTTT. V usage is TRBV19 and J usage is TRBJ1-6, with 8 bases that match TRBD1. Germline V gene lookup returns CDR1 LNHDA and CDR2 SQIVND (reference sequence). The CDR3 consists of 16 residues. V shed 3 bases and J 9 bases; nucleotides not matched to a gene: 10.